This T cell receptor beta chain was obtained from a study of blood T cell repertoires in COVID-19. In the study overall: Samples taken during acute and convalescent COVID-19 were collected in the United States, Italy and Spain. The cDNA or gDNA used as material had been derived from T cells, B-cell-depleted T cells, or PBMCs.

Study processing details: Using reference gene primer amplification, nucleated cell counts were estimated. Method: immunoSEQ multiplex PCR; TCRdb's copy keeps in-frame clones and lacks some. The DNA was the basis for D and trimming; V, J and clone size are from that table. This sample has about 25,000 clones; 86% occur once, and the top ten carry less than 20%. This sequence originates from a woman older than 75 with acute or convalescent COVID-19. Sequencing used peripheral blood.

This CDR3 reads CAISGTSGSHTGELFF. The CDR3 nucleotides are TGTGCCATCAGTGGGACTAGCGGGAGTCACACCGGGGAGCTGTTTTTT. The chain has TRBV10-3 and TRBJ2-2; 13 nucleotides align to TRBD2. This CDR3 region has 16 residues. The germline V gene has CDR1 ENHRY and CDR2 SYGVKD. V lost 4 bases to trimming and J lost 3 bases; unmatched junction nucleotides: 2.